This entry describes one TCR beta chain. Its specificity is unknown. CDR3-region Arm-PCR and iRepertoire HTBI primers produced the TCR beta libraries. TCRdb recomputed calls from the multiplex PCR reads with MiXCR, one row per CDR3 protein. Of about 660,000 distinct CDR3 sequences listed, around 30% are singletons. The sample originates from a study of regulatory T cells in long-lasting Graves disease. Study conclusions and caveats: The study found TRBV28, TRBJ1-2 and TRBJ2-5 favored in persistent disease.

With 6 bases removed from V and 6 bases from J, the gap between germline ends came to 17 bases. Germline V gene sequence: CDR1 LGHDT, CDR2 YNNKEL (reference sequence). This CDR3 comprises 15 residues. Time point indicated: persistent/refractory GD, antithyroid drugs over 5 years with positive TRAb. PBMC RNA was the source of the TCR library. This chain links TRBV3-1 with TRBJ1-4; D might be TRBD1 (5 bases). The source is a female donor with Graves disease. Sequenced here: peripheral blood mononuclear cells (PBMCs), sampled when the disease was refractory, from a patient treated with antithyroid drugs. The CDR3 DNA is TGTGCCAGCAGGCCCGGGGCTTCGGGGTATGAAAAACTGTTTTTT. This gives the protein CASRPGASGYEKLFF.